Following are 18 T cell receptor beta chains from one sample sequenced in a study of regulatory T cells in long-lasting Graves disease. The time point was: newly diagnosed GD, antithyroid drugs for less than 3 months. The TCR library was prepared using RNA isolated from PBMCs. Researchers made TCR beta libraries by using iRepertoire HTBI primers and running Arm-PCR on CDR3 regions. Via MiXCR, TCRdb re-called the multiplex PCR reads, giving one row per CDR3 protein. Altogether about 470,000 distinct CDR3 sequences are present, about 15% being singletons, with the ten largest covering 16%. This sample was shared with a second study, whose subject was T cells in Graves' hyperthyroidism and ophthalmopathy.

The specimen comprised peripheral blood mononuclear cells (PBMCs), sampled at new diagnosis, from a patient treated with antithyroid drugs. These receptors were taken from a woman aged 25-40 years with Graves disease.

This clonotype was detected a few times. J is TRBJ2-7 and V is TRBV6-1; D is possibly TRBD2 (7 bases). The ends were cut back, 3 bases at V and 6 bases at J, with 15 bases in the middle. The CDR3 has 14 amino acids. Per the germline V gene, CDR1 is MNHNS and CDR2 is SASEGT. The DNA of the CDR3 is TGTGCCAGCAGTGACGGGACGGGGGGCGTCGAGCAGTACTTC. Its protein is CASSDGTGGVEQYF.

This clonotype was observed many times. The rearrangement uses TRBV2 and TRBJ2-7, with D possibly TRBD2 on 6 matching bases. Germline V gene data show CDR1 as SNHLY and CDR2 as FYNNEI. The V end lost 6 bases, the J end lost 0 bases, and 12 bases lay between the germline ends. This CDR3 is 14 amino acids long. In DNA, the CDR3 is TGTGCCAGCAGGGGTAGCGGAAGCTCCTACGAGCAGTACTTC. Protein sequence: CASRGSGSSYEQYF. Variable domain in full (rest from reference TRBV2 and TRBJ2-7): EPEVTQTPSHQVTQMGQEVILRCVPISNHLYFYWYRQILGQKVEFLVSFYNNEISEKSEIFDDQFSVERPDGSNFTLKIRSTKLEDSAMYFCASRGSGSSYEQYFGPGTRLTVT.

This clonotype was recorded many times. The CDR3 nucleotides are TGCAGTGCACTGCGGGGGAACGGAGAGACCCAGTACTTC. This encodes CSALRGNGETQYF. The genes are TRBV20-1 and TRBJ2-5; 7 bases fit TRBD2. This CDR3 has 13 amino acids. Trimming took 6 bases from V and 4 from J; bases not matched to a gene: 8. Per the germline V gene, CDR1 is DFQATT and CDR2 is SNEGSKA (reference sequence).

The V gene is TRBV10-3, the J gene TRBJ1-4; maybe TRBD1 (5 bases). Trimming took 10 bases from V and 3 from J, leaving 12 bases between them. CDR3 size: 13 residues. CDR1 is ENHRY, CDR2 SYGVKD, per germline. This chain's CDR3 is CATRRGPNEKLFF. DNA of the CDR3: TGTGCCACCCGTCGGGGCCCTAATGAAAAACTGTTTTTT.

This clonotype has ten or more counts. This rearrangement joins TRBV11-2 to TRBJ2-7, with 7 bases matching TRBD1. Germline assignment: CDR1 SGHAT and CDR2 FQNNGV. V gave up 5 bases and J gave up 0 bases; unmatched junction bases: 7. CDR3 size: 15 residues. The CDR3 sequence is CASSPSGQISYEQYF. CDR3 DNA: TGTGCCAGCAGCCCATCGGGACAGATCTCCTACGAGCAGTACTTC.

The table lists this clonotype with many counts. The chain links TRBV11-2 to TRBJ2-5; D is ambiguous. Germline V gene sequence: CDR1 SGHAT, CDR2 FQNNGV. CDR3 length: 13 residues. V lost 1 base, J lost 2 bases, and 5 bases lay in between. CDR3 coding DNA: TGTGCCAGCAGCTTAGGATGGCAAGAGACCCAGTACTTC. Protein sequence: CASSLGWQETQYF.

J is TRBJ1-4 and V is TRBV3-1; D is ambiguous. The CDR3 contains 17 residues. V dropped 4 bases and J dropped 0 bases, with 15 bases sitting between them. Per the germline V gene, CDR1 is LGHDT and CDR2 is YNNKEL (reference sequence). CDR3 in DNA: TGTGCCAGCAGCCTATCGACGGCGGCAGCAACTAATGAAAAACTGTTTTTT. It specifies CASSLSTAAATNEKLFF.

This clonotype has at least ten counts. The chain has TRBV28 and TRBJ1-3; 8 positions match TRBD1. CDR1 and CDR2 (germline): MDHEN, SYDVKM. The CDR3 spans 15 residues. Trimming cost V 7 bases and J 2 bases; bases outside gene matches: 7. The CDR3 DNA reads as TGTGCCAGCAACGGACAGGGTACCGCTGGAAACACCATATATTTT. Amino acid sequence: CASNGQGTAGNTIYF.

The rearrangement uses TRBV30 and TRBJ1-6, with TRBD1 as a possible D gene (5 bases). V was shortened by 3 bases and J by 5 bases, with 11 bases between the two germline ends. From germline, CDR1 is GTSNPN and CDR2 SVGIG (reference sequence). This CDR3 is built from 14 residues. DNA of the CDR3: TGTGCCTGGAGGGAGACAGTTAATAATTCACCCCTCCACTTT. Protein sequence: CAWRETVNNSPLHF.

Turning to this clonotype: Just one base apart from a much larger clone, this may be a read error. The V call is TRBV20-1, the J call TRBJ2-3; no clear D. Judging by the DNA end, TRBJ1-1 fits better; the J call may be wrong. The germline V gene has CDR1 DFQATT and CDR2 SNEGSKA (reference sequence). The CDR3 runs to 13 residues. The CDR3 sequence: CSAEYRVVTGAFF. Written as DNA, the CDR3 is TGCAGTGCGGAGTATAGGGTCGTAACTGGAGCTTTCTTT.

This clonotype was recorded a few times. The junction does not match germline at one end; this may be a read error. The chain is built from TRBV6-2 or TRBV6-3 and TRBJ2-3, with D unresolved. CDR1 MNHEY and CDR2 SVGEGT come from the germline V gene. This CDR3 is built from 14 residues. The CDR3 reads CTSSYPASPDTQYF. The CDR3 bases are TGTACCAGCAGTTACCCCGCCTCCCCAGATACGCAGTATTTT.

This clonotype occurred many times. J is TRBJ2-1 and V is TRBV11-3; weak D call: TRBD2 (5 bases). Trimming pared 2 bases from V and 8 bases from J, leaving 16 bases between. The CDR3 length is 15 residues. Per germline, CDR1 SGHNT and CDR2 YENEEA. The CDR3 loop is CASSLSLANLDEQFF. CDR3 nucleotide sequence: TGTGCCAGCAGCTTAAGCCTAGCTAATTTGGATGAGCAGTTCTTC.

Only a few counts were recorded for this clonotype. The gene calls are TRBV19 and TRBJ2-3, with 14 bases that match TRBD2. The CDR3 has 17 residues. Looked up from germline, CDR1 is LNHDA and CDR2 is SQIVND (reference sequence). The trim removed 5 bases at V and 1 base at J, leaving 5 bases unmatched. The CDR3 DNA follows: TGTGCCAGTAGTCCCGGACTAGCGGGAGGAGGCACAGATACGCAGTATTTT. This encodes CASSPGLAGGGTDTQYF. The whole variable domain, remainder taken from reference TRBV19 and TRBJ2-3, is DGGITQSPKYLFRKEGQNVTLSCEQNLNHDAMYWYRQDPGQGLRLIYYSQIVNDFQKGDIAEGYSVSREKKESFPLTVTSAQKNPTAFYLCASSPGLAGGGTDTQYFGPGTRLTVL.

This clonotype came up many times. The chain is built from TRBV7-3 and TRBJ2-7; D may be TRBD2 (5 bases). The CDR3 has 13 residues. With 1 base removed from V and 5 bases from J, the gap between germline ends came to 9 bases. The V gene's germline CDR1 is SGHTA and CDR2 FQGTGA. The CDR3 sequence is CASSLRVSDEQYF. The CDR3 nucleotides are TGTGCCAGCAGCTTAAGGGTTAGCGACGAGCAGTACTTC.

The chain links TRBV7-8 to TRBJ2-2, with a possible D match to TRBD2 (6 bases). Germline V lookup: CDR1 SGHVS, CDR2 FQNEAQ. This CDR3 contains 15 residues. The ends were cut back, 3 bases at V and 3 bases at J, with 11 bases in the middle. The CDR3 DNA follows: TGTGCCAGCAGCTTCCCGGGACTGTACACCGGGGAGCTGTTTTTT. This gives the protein CASSFPGLYTGELFF.

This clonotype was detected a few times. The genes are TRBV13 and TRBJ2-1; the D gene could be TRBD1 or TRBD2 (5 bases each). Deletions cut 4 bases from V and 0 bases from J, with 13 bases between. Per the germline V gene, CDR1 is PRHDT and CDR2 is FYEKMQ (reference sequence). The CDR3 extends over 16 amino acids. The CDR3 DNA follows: TGTGCCAGCAGCTCCCGGGACCCGAGCTCCTACAATGAGCAGTTCTTC. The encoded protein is CASSSRDPSSYNEQFF.

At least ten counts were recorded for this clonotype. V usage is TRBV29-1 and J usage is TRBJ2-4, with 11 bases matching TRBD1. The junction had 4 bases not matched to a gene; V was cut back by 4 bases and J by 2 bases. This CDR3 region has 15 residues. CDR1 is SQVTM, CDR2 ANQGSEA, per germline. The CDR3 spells CSVVRDRGTKNIQYF. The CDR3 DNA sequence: TGCAGCGTTGTGAGGGACAGGGGGACCAAAAACATTCAGTACTTC.

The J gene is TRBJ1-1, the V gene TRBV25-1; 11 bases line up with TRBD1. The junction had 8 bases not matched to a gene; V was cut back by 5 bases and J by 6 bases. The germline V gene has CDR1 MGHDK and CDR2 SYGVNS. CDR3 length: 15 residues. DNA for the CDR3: TGTGCCAGCAGTTCCGGGACAGGGGGTCGAGCTGAAGCTTTCTTT. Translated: CASSSGTGGRAEAFF.